This T cell receptor (beta chain) was obtained from a study of T-cell memory formation after mild COVID-19 (dated by TCRdb to the early 2020s). For the study in its entirety: Most TCR sequence clusters were specific to one of the two donors. T-cell clones expanding and contracting after mild COVID-19 in a couple of donors were tracked by longitudinal TCRalpha and TCRbeta repertoire sequencing. The cohort was made up of two young adult volunteers, one female and one male, who were previously healthy. What the authors observed across the whole study: Clones that contracted from day 15 to 85 showed balanced CD4/CD8 phenotypes, whereas a second wave of clones that expanded from day 15 to 37 leaned towards CD4+. Some responding clones were found in pre-infection memory, which suggests that pre-existing cross-reactive memory T cells took part in the SARS-CoV-2 response. SARS-CoV-2 specificity of the second-wave clones peaking on day 37 was not confirmed. Contracting CD4+ clones appeared mostly in the CM and EM memory subsets, whereas CD8+ clones were enriched in EMRA. The study included only a couple of mild cases, and larger cohorts that include severe cases with pre-infection samples were judged to be necessary.

Ficoll-Paque density gradient centrifugation was the method used to isolate PBMCs. Instrument used: Illumina NovaSeq 6000. Using 5'RACE with constant-segment primers, TCRalpha and TCRbeta cDNA libraries were constructed, with sample barcodes and unique molecular identifiers added in the process. RNA was extracted from every sample with Trizol reagent. Libraries were amplified in two PCR steps, with a second sample barcode and Illumina TruSeq adapters added in the second step. Sequencing of the libraries was done on an Illumina NovaSeq, producing 2 x 150 bp paired-end reads. As for how the authors treated the data: Reads were demultiplexed and collapsed into UMI-guided consensus sequences with migec v1.2.7. Using mixcr v2.1.11, UMI consensuses were aligned to TRA and TRB V and J templates and then assembled into clonotypes. A clonotype was counted as expanded or contracted only when both edgeR and NoisET called the clonotype significant, with the noise models trained on biological replicates. For edgeR calls, the thresholds were a false discovery rate-adjusted p below 0.01 and a log2 fold-change of 1. As an exploratory analysis of dynamics, PCA with hierarchical clustering was applied to max-normalized trajectories of the 1000 most abundant clonotypes. Separately sequenced CD4+ and CD8+ repertoires were used to assign a CD4 or CD8 phenotype to each responding clone. TCRdb redid the processing of the public reads, applying fastp at Q25 and MiXCR, and retained in-frame beta chains. Rows with one shared CDR3 protein collapse into an entry with the most common genes and DNA. The V and J calls shown here were made by TCRdb, not taken from the authors' results. Here the sample has some 340,000 distinct CDR3 sequences; 10% to 15% occur a single time. The leading ten clones occupy about 20% of the sample.

The germline ends are 16 bases apart after V is trimmed by 7 bases and J by 4 bases. The CDR3 measures 14 amino acids from cysteine to phenylalanine. The read is trimmed to its CDR3 DNA, 42 bases read in frame from base 1. Notes on this clonotype: Its antigen has not been determined. Per-nucleotide qualities are absent, and no much larger clonotype sits a single base away.

The specimen was PBMCs or a T cell subset sorted from them (not recorded which). This sequence originates from a man aged 18 to 29 who had mild COVID-19 (a few samples of this study predate the infection). The sample titles of this study are shuffled in the database, so cell type and time point are left out; the donor was told from shared clones. The chain is encoded by TRBV12-3 or TRBV12-4 joined to TRBJ1-2, with the D gene call left open. The encoded CDR3 is CASTIGCICYGYTF. The DNA is as follows: TGTGCCAGCACCATTGGGTGCATCTGCTATGGCTACACCTTC.